Here is one T cell receptor (beta chain) with its context. This clonotype was seen only once. The antigen this receptor binds is unknown. Per-nucleotide qualities are absent, and no much larger clonotype sits a single base away. A single read makes a weak case. These data are taken from a study of CD8+CD57+ T cells in acquired aplastic anemia (dated by TCRdb to between 2018 and 2020). Context from the whole study: DNA extracted from sorted CD4+ and CD8+ cells had a mean of about 3.2 ug, with a range of about 0.2 to 30 ug. CD8+CD57+ expansion was defined as frequency above the mean frequency observed in healthy subjects.

Genomic DNA was used as template for profiling of TCR beta VDJ combinations and CDR3 sequences. An Illumina HiSeq 2000 was the platform used for TCR repertoire sequencing. In the source study's methods: TRBV/TRBJ rearrangement plots, CDR3 size and DJ length profiles, and Simpson's diversity index were used to assess repertoires. The most abundant DNA sequence in the deep sequencing data was defined as the immunodominant clone. CDR3 amino acid sequences were screened for sharing across subjects and were compared with published repertoires and the VDJdb database. TCRdb trimmed the raw reads at Q25, called clones with MiXCR and kept productive beta chains. CDR3 protein duplicates are merged, each entry listing the most common genes and DNA. V and J calls and clone size were set by TCRdb, not the authors. For this sample there are about 240,000 distinct CDR3 sequences; around 45% appear just once. 6.5% to 8% of the sample lies in the top ten.

V gives up 0 bases and J gives up 12 bases, and the segment between their germline ends measures 10 bases. Including the terminal cysteine and phenylalanine, the CDR3 comprises 13 residues. CDR3 DNA is the only sequence kept; it has 39 bases, read in frame from the first base. As encoded in the germline V gene, CDR1 is SGDLS while CDR2 is YYNGEE. What the work shows at the level of the full study, not this receptor alone: Around 27 CD8+ CDR3 sequences were found to be shared between patients and controls, but these sequences appeared to be highly expressed in patients and within the immunodominant clones of the patients. No significant difference in CD8+ Simpson's diversity was found between patients and healthy controls (P=0.060).

The patients picked for sequencing were ones in whom flow cytometry had shown an expansion of CD8+CD57+ cells. Severe acquired aplastic anemia was diagnosed in all patients according to International Study of Aplastic Anemia and Agranulocytosis and Camitta criteria. At the time blood was sampled, none of the patients had received any therapy. In this study, sorted CD4+ and CD8+ T cells from the blood of healthy subjects and of severe aplastic anemia patients had their TCR repertoires deep-sequenced. In the USA, patient enrollment took place under clinicaltrials.gov protocols 00001620, 01623167, 00001397, 00071045, 00081523 and 00961064. Ficoll-Paque density gradient centrifugation was used to isolate peripheral blood mononuclear cells. CD4+ and CD8+ T cells were sorted by FACS or magnetic beads before DNA extraction.

The V and J segments used are TRBV9 and TRBJ1-6, with no confident D gene call. The sample consisted of sorted CD4+, CD8+, or CD8+CD57+ T cells (not recorded which) from PBMCs. The sequence came from a human donor with aplastic anemia. CDR3 protein: CASSVVAGGPLHF. The nucleotide sequence reads as follows: TGTGCCAGCAGCGTAGTAGCCGGCGGACCCCTCCACTTT.